This T cell receptor (beta chain) was retrieved from a study of post-analysis software for immune sequencing data. Each TCR beta cDNA library carried unique molecular identifiers. One entry per CDR3 protein, called by TCRdb with MiXCR from the PCR reads. The table includes 250,000 to 300,000 distinct CDR3 sequences, 36% detected once. In this sample, this clonotype turned up many times. The sample comprised blood. The receptor comes from a girl aged 5 to 17 with multiple sclerosis.

CDR3 loop: CSAPQMDIQYF. The CDR3 DNA is TGCAGTGCTCCCCAAATGGACATTCAGTACTTC. The V gene is TRBV20-1, the J gene TRBJ2-4, with no clear D. Germline V CDR1 and CDR2: DFQATT, SNEGSKA (reference sequence). CDR3 length: 11 amino acids. Trimming took 5 bases from V and 8 from J, leaving 10 bases between them.